This passage covers 5 T cell receptor beta chains from one sample sequenced in a study of cytomegalovirus exposure and HLA in healthy donors (dated by TCRdb to 2016 to 2017). The receptor library was made with the immunoSEQ multiplex PCR assay. TCRdb mirrors the immuneACCESS table, restricted to in-frame sequences. Some clones are absent from its copies; in checked studies, under half trace to an unresolved V gene, and the reason for the others is unknown. A total of roughly 150,000 clones appear in this sample, 85% to 90% of them only once. More than 2.5% of the sample is held by the ten biggest clonotypes. Material: PBMCs. These receptors originate from a woman in her late teens or twenties in good health and CMV-seropositive.

The gene calls are TRBV6-6 and TRBJ2-5, with 7 bases aligning to TRBD2. The CDR3 extends over 14 amino acids. J lost 2 bases, V lost 4 bases, and 4 bases had no gene match. CDR1 and CDR2 (germline): MNHNY, SVGAGI (reference sequence). This CDR3 reads CASSSDGGQETQYF. The CDR3 nucleotides are TGTGCCAGCAGTTCGGACGGGGGGCAAGAGACCCAGTACTTC.

This sequence joins TRBV9 and TRBJ2-7; a possible D gene is TRBD1 (5 bases). V was shortened by 3 bases and J by 1 base, with 14 bases between the two germline ends. From germline, CDR1 is SGDLS and CDR2 YYNGEE. This CDR3 is 15 amino acids long. CDR3 DNA sequence: TGTGCCAGCAGCGCAGGACAACTAACTTCCTACGAGCAGTACTTC. This codes for CASSAGQLTSYEQYF.

The CDR3 sequence is CASSTMGLGGPDTQYF. The CDR3 DNA is TGTGCCAGCAGTACTATGGGCCTGGGAGGGCCAGATACGCAGTATTTT. This sequence joins TRBV27 and TRBJ2-3, with 7 bases lining up with TRBD2. The CDR3 extends over 16 amino acids. Germline V gives CDR1 MNHEY, CDR2 SMNVEV (reference sequence). The J segment lost 4 bases and the V segment lost 5 bases, leaving 12 bases of the junction unmatched.

CDR3 bases: TGTGCCAGCAGCTTAGGTTATTCGAGACAGACAAACATTCAGTACTTC. Translated: CASSLGYSRQTNIQYF. The rearrangement joins TRBV7-2 to TRBJ2-4; tentative D call: TRBD1 (5 bases). Trimming took off 1 base at V and 6 bases at J, with 16 bases between the two ends. This CDR3 has 16 residues. CDR1 and CDR2 from the germline V gene are SGHTA and FQGNSA.

This rearrangement joins TRBV30 to TRBJ1-6; no reliable D call. V dropped 3 bases and J dropped 5 bases, with 8 bases sitting between them. Germline V gives CDR1 GTSNPN, CDR2 SVGIG (reference sequence). This CDR3 spans 13 amino acids. The CDR3 is CAWRTGNNSPLHF. CDR3 in DNA: TGTGCCTGGAGGACGGGGAATAATTCACCCCTCCACTTT.